Sequencing of this T cell receptor beta chain was carried out in a study of Graves' ophthalmopathy and Graves' hyperthyroidism. Study information: Stable hyperthyroidism referred to disease that showed no ophthalmopathy within 18 months of follow-up. Study-level results: Appearing in blood as well were most expanded thyroid clonotypes above 0.001 frequency.

The V end lost 2 bases, the J end lost 4 bases, and 20 bases lay between the germline ends. From germline, CDR1 is MNHNY and CDR2 SVGAGI (reference sequence). The CDR3 consists of 17 residues. Clinicians made diagnoses from clinical symptoms, serum thyroxine, TRAb, thyroid ultrasound and orbital computed tomography. Investigators amplified TCR beta CDR3 regions from RNA transcripts. RT-PCR with HTBI primers came first, then second-round multiplex PCR. TCRdb reanalysed the multiplex PCR reads using MiXCR and keeps one entry per CDR3 protein. Among about 600,000 distinct CDR3 sequences listed, approximately 37% were seen once. About this clonotype itself: Its antigen is unidentified.

The sample taken for sequencing was peripheral blood or thyroid tissue (not recorded which). The sequence was collected from an adult man with Graves' hyperthyroidism. The rearrangement joins TRBV6-6 to TRBJ1-2; D remains unclear. The CDR3 spells CASSYPTRGKGSYGYTF. The CDR3 DNA sequence: TGTGCCAGCAGTTACCCGACTAGAGGGAAAGGGTCCTATGGCTACACCTTC.